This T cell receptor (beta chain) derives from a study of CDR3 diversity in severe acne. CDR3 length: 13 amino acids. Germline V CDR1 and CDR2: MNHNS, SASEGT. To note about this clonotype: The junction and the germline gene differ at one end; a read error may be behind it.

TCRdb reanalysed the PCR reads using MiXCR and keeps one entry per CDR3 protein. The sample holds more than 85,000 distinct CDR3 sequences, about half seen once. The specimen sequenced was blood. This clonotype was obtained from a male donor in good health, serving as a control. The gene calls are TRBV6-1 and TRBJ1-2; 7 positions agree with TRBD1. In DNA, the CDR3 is TGTACCAGCAGAAGGGGGCAGGACTATGGCTACACCTTC. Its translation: CTSRRGQDYGYTF.